This entry features one T cell receptor beta chain sequence. Its antigen is not identified. Survey level was the resolution at which the v3.0 immunoSEQ assay ran. The data were produced by immunoSEQ multiplex PCR, yet TCRdb's version contains in-frame clones alone and is incomplete. The sample includes 20,000 to 25,000 clones, 70% to 90% of them seen just once. Every specimen provided 1-10 million cryopreserved PBMC before DNA extraction took place. These data are taken from a study of long-term antiretroviral therapy in people with HIV. Findings and caveats of the study: It was observed that HIV repertoires exhibited narrower CDR3 length ranges than controls. No data were available on ART adherence, viral resistance or therapy changes.

V gave up 3 bases and J gave up 4 bases, with 17 bases separating them. Germline CDR1 SGHAT, CDR2 FQNNGV. This CDR3 has 16 residues. This chain links TRBV11-2 with TRBJ2-3; tentatively, D is TRBD2 (6 bases). The clonotype was recovered from a man aged 55 to 70 with HIV. The source material was unsorted PBMCs, sampled 0.6 years after starting antiretroviral therapy. The CDR3 sequence: CASSFRGSGVADTQYF. In DNA form, the CDR3 reads TGTGCCAGCAGCTTTAGGGGTTCGGGGGTAGCAGATACGCAGTATTTT.